This entry lists 26 T cell receptor beta chains sequenced from one sample in a study of graft-versus-host responses after intestinal transplantation. Profiling relied on immunoSEQ multiplex PCR, and the TCRdb table lists in-frame clones only, not all of them. The sample includes about 97,000 clones, more than 80% seen only once; the top ten take 15% to 20%. Here the sequenced sample was PBMCs, taken roughly 450 days after intestinal transplant. Receptors originate from a human patient who received an intestinal transplant, so some T cells may come from the graft donor.

The chain has TRBV7-6 and TRBJ1-2; perhaps TRBD1 as D (5 bases). The CDR3 is 15 residues long. V lost 5 bases to trimming and J lost 2 bases, with 15 bases between them. The V gene's germline CDR1 is SGHVS and CDR2 FNYEAQ. The CDR3 DNA sequence: TGTGCCAGCAGCCCGGGGACGGTTTCGAACTATGGCTACACCTTC. Amino acid sequence: CASSPGTVSNYGYTF.

This chain connects TRBV6-5 to TRBJ1-2; D remains ambiguous. The germline V gene has CDR1 MNHEY and CDR2 SVGAGI. The CDR3 extends over 12 amino acids. Trimming cost V 8 bases and J 5 bases, with 12 bases left between them. The DNA for the CDR3 is TGTGCCAGCGGTATACTGGGATATGGCTACACCTTC. It encodes CASGILGYGYTF.

The chain carries TRBV6-1 and TRBJ2-5; D is unclear. The germline V gene encodes CDR1 MNHNS and CDR2 SASEGT. V was clipped by 6 bases and J by 2 bases, with 10 bases between them. The length of the CDR3 is 13 residues. For the CDR3, the DNA is TGTGCCAGCAGCCCCATACCGCAAGAGACCCAGTACTTC. Protein sequence: CASSPIPQETQYF.

V and J are TRBV10-1 and TRBJ2-1, with D unresolved. V was pared by 0 bases and J by 14 bases, with 11 bases between. The CDR3 has 12 amino acids. Germline V gene data show CDR1 as WNHNN and CDR2 as SYGVQD (reference sequence). The DNA for the CDR3 is TGCGCCAGCAGTGAGTCGAGAGACGGTGAGTTCTTC. It yields the protein CASSESRDGEFF.

V is TRBV6-6 and J is TRBJ2-7; the match to TRBD1 covers 7 bases. CDR1 MNHNY and CDR2 SVGAGI come from the germline V gene (reference sequence). CDR3 size: 13 residues. V shed 8 bases and J 2 bases; nucleotides not matched to a gene: 6. This CDR3 reads CASARQGAYEQYF. Written as DNA, the CDR3 is TGTGCCAGCGCGAGACAGGGTGCCTACGAGCAGTACTTC.

This sequence joins TRBV7-6 and TRBJ2-3; possible D gene TRBD2, 5 bases. There are 16 residues in the CDR3. Trimming removed 0 bases at V and 2 bases at J, with 12 bases between. Looked up from germline, CDR1 is SGHVS and CDR2 is FNYEAQ. The CDR3 coding sequence is TGTGCCAGCAGCTTAGCGGGAGATGCTAACACAGATACGCAGTATTTT. This sequence encodes CASSLAGDANTDTQYF.

The chain uses TRBV7-3 and TRBJ1-3, with 9 bases fitting TRBD1. Germline V gene sequence: CDR1 SGHTA, CDR2 FQGTGA. With V trimmed by 5 bases and J by 3 bases, 5 bases remained unmatched. The CDR3 runs 15 residues. The CDR3 DNA follows: TGTGCCAGCAGCAGAACAGGGGGCAATGGAAACACCATATATTTT. Its protein is CASSRTGGNGNTIYF.

J is TRBJ1-1 and V is TRBV7-9; D is perhaps TRBD1 (5 bases). CDR1 SEHNR and CDR2 FQNEAQ come from the germline V gene (reference sequence). The CDR3 consists of 11 residues. Trimming took off 3 bases at V and 10 bases at J, with 9 bases between the two ends. CDR3 residues: CASSFGAGAFF. The DNA of the CDR3 is TGTGCCAGCAGCTTTGGGGCGGGAGCTTTCTTT. Variable domain in full (rest from reference TRBV7-9 and TRBJ1-1): DTGVSQNPRHKITKRGQNVTFRCDPISEHNRLYWYRQTLGQGPEFLTYFQNEAQLEKSRLLSDRFSAERPKGSFSTLEIQRTEQGDSAMYLCASSFGAGAFFGQGTRLTVV.

J is TRBJ2-7 and V is TRBV11-2; D call uncertain. V was shortened by 5 bases and J by 4 bases, with 6 bases between the two germline ends. This CDR3 has 11 amino acids. CDR1 is SGHAT and CDR2 is FQNNGV in the germline V gene. The CDR3 loop is CASSPYYEQYF. The CDR3 coding sequence is TGTGCCAGCAGCCCCTATTACGAGCAGTACTTC.

The chain joins TRBV10-3 to TRBJ1-6, with D perhaps matching TRBD1 (5 bases). Trimming cost V 5 bases and J 10 bases, with 15 bases left between them. The germline CDR1 and CDR2 sequences are ENHRY and SYGVKD. The CDR3 sequence is 14 residues long. The CDR3 protein is CAISWRGEESPLHF. In DNA, the CDR3 is TGTGCCATCAGTTGGAGGGGCGAAGAATCACCCCTCCACTTT.

The chain recombines TRBV13 with TRBJ1-6, with unresolved D. The CDR3 runs to 13 residues. V lost 0 bases and J lost 7, with 4 bases in between. Germline lookup yields CDR1 PRHDT and CDR2 FYEKMQ (reference sequence). This CDR3 reads CASSLGENSPLHF. Here the CDR3 DNA reads TGTGCCAGCAGCTTAGGGGAGAATTCACCCCTCCACTTT.

This sequence joins TRBV5-4 and TRBJ1-2; 9 bases line up with TRBD1. The ends lost 4 bases at V and 8 bases at J; junction bases unmatched: 6. Germline CDR1 reads SGHNT; CDR2 reads YYREEE (reference sequence). The CDR3 length is 13 residues. In nucleotides, the CDR3 is TGTGCCAGCAGCGCAGGACAGGGGAAGGGCTACACCTTC. Protein product: CASSAGQGKGYTF.

This rearrangement joins TRBV10-3 to TRBJ1-4; the D is unclear. The CDR3 is 13 amino acids. Germline CDR1 and CDR2: ENHRY and SYGVKD. Between the trimmed V and J ends, which lost 0 bases and 7 bases, there was a span of 6 bases. In nucleotides, the CDR3 is TGTGCCATCAGTGAGTCGATTTCTGAAAAACTGTTTTTT. Translation: CAISESISEKLFF.

The CDR3 DNA reads as TGTGCCAGCTCACCACTAGGGGTGAGGGACGACGAGCAGTACTTC. It specifies CASSPLGVRDDEQYF. The chain is built from TRBV18 and TRBJ2-7; D possibly matches TRBD1 or TRBD2 (5 bases each). Looked up from germline, CDR1 is KGHSH and CDR2 is LQKENI. The length of the CDR3 is 15 residues. Between the trimmed V and J ends, which lost 1 base and 5 bases, there was a span of 15 bases.

The rearrangement links TRBV14 to TRBJ2-5; D assignment may be TRBD1 or TRBD2 (5 bases each). Deletions cut 0 bases from V and 5 bases from J, with 13 bases between. The germline V gene has CDR1 SGHDN and CDR2 FVKESK. The CDR3 length is 15 residues. The CDR3 sequence: CASSQDSGSGETQYF. CDR3 DNA: TGTGCCAGCAGCCAAGATTCAGGGTCGGGGGAGACCCAGTACTTC.

The genes are TRBV2 and TRBJ1-4, with TRBD1 matching 9 bases. Losses at the gene ends were 8 bases for V and 0 bases for J; bases not matched to a gene: 4. Per the germline V gene, CDR1 is SNHLY and CDR2 is FYNNEI. CDR3 length: 15 residues. CDR3 DNA sequence: TGTGCCAGCTCGGGACAGGGTTCAACTAATGAAAAACTGTTTTTT. Protein product: CASSGQGSTNEKLFF.

The chain uses TRBV29-1 and TRBJ2-3, with D maybe TRBD1 (6 bases). CDR3 length equals 12 residues. The V end lost 4 bases, the J end lost 1 base, and 6 bases lay between the germline ends. The germline V gene encodes CDR1 SQVTM and CDR2 ANQGSEA. The CDR3 loop is CSVAGGTDTQYF. The CDR3 bases are TGCAGCGTTGCAGGGGGCACAGATACGCAGTATTTT.

The chain links TRBV15 to TRBJ1-6, with 8 bases that match TRBD1. Germline-derived CDR1 and CDR2 are LNHNV and YYDKDF (reference sequence). The V and J ends lost 0 bases and 7 bases, in that order; junction bases with no gene match: 5. The CDR3 covers 16 residues. CDR3 sequence (DNA): TGTGCCACCAGCAGAGAAGGGACAGGTGGCAATTCACCCCTCCACTTT. As protein: CATSREGTGGNSPLHF.

The chain has TRBV14 and TRBJ1-1, with D unresolved. Germline V gene sequence: CDR1 SGHDN, CDR2 FVKESK. This CDR3 is built from 12 residues. V was pared by 2 bases and J by 4 bases, with 5 bases between. The CDR3 sequence: CASSQLATEAFF. The CDR3, as DNA: TGTGCCAGCAGCCAATTGGCCACTGAAGCTTTCTTT.

This chain joins TRBV7-8 and TRBJ2-7; D assignment may be TRBD1 or TRBD2 (6 bases each). The CDR3 contains 15 residues. The V gene's germline CDR1 is SGHVS and CDR2 FQNEAQ. The germline V and J ends were trimmed by 5 bases and 3 bases, with 17 bases remaining between them. CDR3 in DNA: TGTGCCAGCAGCCATGGGGGGACAAGAAACTACGAGCAGTACTTC. This sequence encodes CASSHGGTRNYEQYF.

The V and J genes are TRBV5-5 and TRBJ1-5; TRBD1 aligns across 8 bases. Germline V gene lookup returns CDR1 SGHKS and CDR2 YYEKEE (reference sequence). The CDR3 runs 17 residues. After removal of 0 bases from V and 4 bases from J, the junction contained 9 bases not matched to a gene. DNA of the CDR3: TGTGCCAGCAGCTTGGGGCAGGGGGCAGAAAGAAATCAGCCCCAGCATTTT. This encodes CASSLGQGAERNQPQHF.

This clone came up a few times. The gene calls are TRBV6-1 and TRBJ2-2, with D uncertain. CDR3 length: 13 residues. The V end lost 8 bases, the J end lost 6 bases, and 13 bases lay between the germline ends. Germline V gene sequence: CDR1 MNHNS, CDR2 SASEGT. CDR3 DNA: TGTGCCAGCGACTCGGACCCTTCCGGGGAGCTGTTTTTT. It specifies CASDSDPSGELFF.

The chain uses TRBV5-4 and TRBJ2-7; weak D call: TRBD2 (5 bases). V was clipped by 4 bases and J by 1 base, with 12 bases between them. CDR3 length: 14 amino acids. From germline, CDR1 is SGHNT and CDR2 YYREEE (reference sequence). The CDR3 is CASSPEAVSYEQYF. CDR3 in DNA: TGTGCCAGCAGCCCCGAAGCGGTATCCTACGAGCAGTACTTC.

This clone has only one observation. V usage is TRBV10-3 and J usage is TRBJ1-6; D remains ambiguous. V lost 2 bases and J 10 bases, leaving 18 bases between the germline ends. The CDR3 spans 16 residues. The germline CDR1 and CDR2 sequences are ENHRY and SYGVKD. CDR3 residues: CAISESAGGRGSPLHF. The CDR3 DNA reads TGTGCCATCAGTGAGAGTGCCGGAGGGAGAGGCTCACCCCTCCACTTT.

The rearrangement links TRBV12-5 to TRBJ1-3, with 7 nucleotides matching TRBD1. Trimming took 6 bases from V and 0 from J; bases not matched to a gene: 11. Looked up from germline, CDR1 is LGHNT and CDR2 is FRNRAP. This CDR3 comprises 17 residues. The chain's CDR3 is CASGLGQPTFSGNTIYF. DNA of the CDR3: TGTGCTAGTGGGCTGGGACAGCCGACCTTCTCTGGAAACACCATATATTTT.

The rearrangement links TRBV7-6 to TRBJ1-2, with 7 bases fitting TRBD1. The germline CDR1 and CDR2 sequences are SGHVS and FNYEAQ. Trimming cost V 5 bases and J 5 bases; bases outside gene matches: 8. The CDR3 contains 14 residues. The chain's CDR3 is CASSRRQGDYGYTF. The CDR3 DNA sequence: TGTGCCAGCAGCCGCCGACAGGGTGATTATGGCTACACCTTC.